The T cell receptor beta chain described here comes from a study of blood T cell repertoires in COVID-19. TCRdb's table, derived via immunoSEQ multiplex PCR, lists solely in-frame clones and lacks some. The table lists some 220,000 clones, 80% to 90% of them singletons. The germline gives CDR1 SGHRS, CDR2 YFSETQ. V shed 3 bases and J 9 bases; nucleotides not matched to a gene: 11. This CDR3 has 15 amino acids. Sequencing was performed on peripheral blood. The chain carries TRBV5-1 and TRBJ2-1; 8 nucleotides align to TRBD1. This clonotype was sampled from a man aged 50-59 years who had recovered from COVID-19. The CDR3 sequence: CASSSTGGSSGEQFF. CDR3 DNA: TGCGCCAGCAGCTCTACAGGGGGTAGCAGCGGTGAGCAGTTCTTC. The full variable domain, with the rest looked up from reference TRBV5-1 and TRBJ2-1, is KAGVTQTPRYLIKTRGQQVTLSCSPISGHRSVSWYQQTPGQGLQFLFEYFSETQRNKGNFPGRFSGRQFSNSRSEMNVSTLELGDSALYLCASSSTGGSSGEQFFGPGTRLTVL.